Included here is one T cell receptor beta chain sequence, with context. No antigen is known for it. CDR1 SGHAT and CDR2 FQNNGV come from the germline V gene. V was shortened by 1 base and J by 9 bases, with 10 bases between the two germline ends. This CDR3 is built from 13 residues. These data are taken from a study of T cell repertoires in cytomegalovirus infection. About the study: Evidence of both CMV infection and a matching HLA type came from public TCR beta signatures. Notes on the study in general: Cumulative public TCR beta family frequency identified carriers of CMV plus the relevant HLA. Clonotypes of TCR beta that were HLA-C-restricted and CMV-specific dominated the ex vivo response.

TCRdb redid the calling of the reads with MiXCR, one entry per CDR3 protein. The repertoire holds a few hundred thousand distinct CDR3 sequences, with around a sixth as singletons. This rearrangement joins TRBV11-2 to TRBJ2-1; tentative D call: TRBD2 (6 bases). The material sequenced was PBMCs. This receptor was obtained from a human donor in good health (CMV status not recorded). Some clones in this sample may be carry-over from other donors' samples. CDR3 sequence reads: CASSLGRDPEQFF. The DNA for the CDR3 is TGTGCCAGCAGCTTAGGGAGGGATCCTGAGCAGTTCTTC.